Detailed here is one T cell receptor beta chain. The method was immunoSEQ multiplex PCR; TCRdb's version includes in-frame clones alone and lacks a portion of them. The sample has about 270,000 clones; 86% are singletons. Recruitment covered fewer than 25 US areas and drew participants whose ages spanned about 18 to 89 years. Membership in each cohort depended on participant-reported clinical history. This record belongs to a study of blood T cell repertoires in COVID-19. The overall study: Donors in the United States, Italy and Spain gave samples during acute or convalescent COVID-19. The analysed material was cDNA or gDNA that came from T cells, B-cell-depleted T cells, or PBMCs.

V trimming: 3 bases; J trimming: 7 bases; junction bases outside the gene matches: 6. This CDR3 has 16 residues. Germline V gives CDR1 LGHDT, CDR2 YNNKEL (reference sequence). The chain has TRBV3-1 (or the pseudogene TRBV3-2) and TRBJ2-7; 16 nucleotides agree with TRBD2. Sequenced material: PBMCs or T cells enriched from blood (not recorded which). This clonotype was obtained from a young woman who had recovered from COVID-19. The CDR3 DNA sequence: TGTGCCAGCAGCCAGGGGACTAGCGGGAGGGTTAAGGAGCAGTACTTC. Translating gives CASSQGTSGRVKEQYF.